This TCR beta chain emerged from a study of patients and donors after allogeneic stem cell transplantation. The ends lost 4 bases at V and 6 bases at J; junction bases unmatched: 15. Germline values: CDR1 SEHNR, CDR2 FQNEAQ (reference sequence). The CDR3 has 17 residues. MiXCR, applied by TCRdb to the RT-PCR reads, yields one record per CDR3 protein. The sample includes about 400,000 distinct CDR3 sequences, 15% to 20% seen only once; the top ten take 6% to 8%. The chain has TRBV7-9 and TRBJ2-3, with 8 bases identical to TRBD2. This TCR was recovered from a human donor who was either an allogeneic HSCT recipient or a stem cell or donor lymphocyte infusion donor (not recorded which). It is not recorded whose cells these are; they may come from a transplant donor. The specimen was blood, either unsorted or a sorted T cell fraction (not recorded which). The CDR3 reads CASSSDLQAGAGDTQYF. Written as DNA, the CDR3 is TGTGCCAGCAGCTCCGATCTCCAAGCGGGAGCTGGCGATACGCAGTATTTT. The variable domain in full, completed from reference TRBV7-9 and TRBJ2-3, reads DTGVSQNPRHKITKRGQNVTFRCDPISEHNRLYWYRQTLGQGPEFLTYFQNEAQLEKSRLLSDRFSAERPKGSFSTLEIQRTEQGDSAMYLCASSSDLQAGAGDTQYFGPGTRLTVL.